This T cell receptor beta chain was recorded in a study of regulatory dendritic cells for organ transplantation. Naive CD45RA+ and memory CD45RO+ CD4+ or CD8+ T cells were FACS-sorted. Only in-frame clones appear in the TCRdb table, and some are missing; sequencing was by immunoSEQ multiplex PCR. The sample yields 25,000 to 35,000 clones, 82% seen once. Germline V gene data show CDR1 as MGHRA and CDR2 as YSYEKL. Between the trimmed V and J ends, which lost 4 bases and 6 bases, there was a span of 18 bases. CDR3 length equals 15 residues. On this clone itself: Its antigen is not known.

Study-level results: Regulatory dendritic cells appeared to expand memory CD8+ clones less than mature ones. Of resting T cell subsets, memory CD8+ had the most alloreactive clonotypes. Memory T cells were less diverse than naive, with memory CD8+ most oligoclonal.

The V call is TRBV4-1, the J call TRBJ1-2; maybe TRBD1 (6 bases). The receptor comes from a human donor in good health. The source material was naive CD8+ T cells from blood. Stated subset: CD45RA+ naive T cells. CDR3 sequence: CASSRGDGGADGYTF. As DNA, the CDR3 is TGCGCCAGCAGCCGCGGAGATGGGGGGGCCGATGGCTACACCTTC.